Listed below are T cell receptor beta chains from one sample, sequenced in a study of cytomegalovirus exposure and HLA in healthy donors. Produced via immunoSEQ multiplex PCR; TCRdb's table is partial and in-frame only. The repertoire includes 280,000 or so clones, roughly 90% of them detected once, and roughly 0.93% sits in the top ten. Sequencing was carried out using PBMCs. The receptors were gathered from a woman aged 18-29 years in good health and CMV-seronegative. Both conserved end residues are part of each CDR3. D genes are given only for firm matches. Clone size is stated in some rows and not others, as once, few, many or a class when expanded.

V	D	size	J	CDR3	DNA
TRBV5-1	.	.	TRBJ2-1	CASSRGASGNEQFF	TGCGCCAGCAGCCGGGGGGCTAGCGGCAATGAGCAGTTCTTC
TRBV5-4	TRBD2	.	TRBJ2-5	CASSLAGTSPETQYF	TGTGCCAGCAGCTTGGCCGGGACTAGCCCAGAGACCCAGTACTTC
TRBV2	TRBD1	.	TRBJ1-1	CASSERTGGPNTEAFF	TGTGCCAGCAGTGAAAGGACAGGGGGGCCCAACACTGAAGCTTTCTTT
TRBV10-3	.	.	TRBJ2-2	CAIRHRNTGELFF	TGTGCCATCAGGCATAGGAACACCGGGGAGCTGTTTTTT
TRBV14	.	.	TRBJ1-1	CASSQQVAGNTEAFF	TGTGCCAGCAGCCAACAGGTGGCGGGGAACACTGAAGCTTTCTTT
TRBV4-3	TRBD1	.	TRBJ1-2	CASSQEGRGWYGYTF	TGCGCCAGCAGCCAAGAGGGCAGGGGGTGGTATGGCTACACCTTC
TRBV4-1	TRBD1	.	TRBJ2-1	CASSRTTLDRGQFF	TGCGCCAGCAGCCGCACGACATTGGACAGGGGGCAGTTCTTC
TRBV15	.	.	TRBJ2-2	CATSRILANTGELFF	TGTGCCACCAGCAGAATACTAGCGAACACCGGGGAGCTGTTTTTT
TRBV27	TRBD1	.	TRBJ1-2	CASVPAGGSGYTF	TGTGCCAGCGTTCCCGCAGGGGGTAGCGGCTACACCTTC
TRBV5-4	TRBD2	.	TRBJ2-7	CASSSGLAGTYEQYF	TGTGCCAGCAGCTCGGGACTAGCGGGGACCTACGAGCAGTACTTC
TRBV30	TRBD1	once	TRBJ2-7	CASKTGTTYEQYF	TGTGCCTCCAAGACAGGGACGACCTACGAGCAGTACTTC
TRBV28	TRBD1	.	TRBJ1-2	CASSSSGTGYGYTF	TGTGCCAGCAGTTCATCCGGGACAGGGTATGGCTACACCTTC
TRBV27	.	.	TRBJ2-3	CASSSGTHKGDTQYF	TGTGCCAGCAGTTCCGGGACACACAAGGGAGATACGCAGTATTTT
TRBV19	.	.	TRBJ2-3	CASSEAAGTDTQYF	TGTGCCAGTTCCGAGGCGGCCGGCACAGATACGCAGTATTTT
TRBV27	.	.	TRBJ2-7	CASNRQTVIDEQYF	TGTGCCAGCAACCGCCAGACAGTAATCGACGAGCAGTACTTC
TRBV7-2	.	.	TRBJ2-1	CASFHSVNNEQFF	TGTGCCAGCTTTCACTCGGTGAACAATGAGCAGTTCTTC
TRBV29-1	TRBD1	.	TRBJ2-1	CSVGDRVSYNEQFF	TGCAGCGTTGGGGACAGGGTGTCCTACAATGAGCAGTTCTTC
TRBV7-9	.	.	TRBJ2-7	CASSLISSYEQYF	TGTGCCAGCAGCTTAATTAGCTCCTACGAGCAGTACTTC
TRBV4-3	.	.	TRBJ2-7	CASSQESGFSYEQYF	TGCGCCAGCAGCCAAGAGTCGGGTTTCTCCTACGAGCAGTACTTC
TRBV4-1	.	.	TRBJ2-1	CASSHLLGSYNEQFF	TGCGCCAGCAGCCACCTCCTCGGGAGCTACAATGAGCAGTTCTTC
TRBV11-1	TRBD2	few	TRBJ2-1	CASSLGSGSLGQQFF	TGTGCCAGCAGCTTAGGTAGCGGGAGTCTAGGGCAGCAGTTCTTC
TRBV27	.	.	TRBJ2-7	CASSPPISHEQYF	TGTGCCAGCAGTCCCCCTATTTCCCACGAGCAGTACTTC
TRBV7-7	.	.	TRBJ2-2	CASSSDTGELFF	TGTGCTAGCAGCTCGGACACCGGGGAGCTGTTTTTT
TRBV7-3	TRBD1	.	TRBJ2-3	CASSPGTGVSTDTQYF	TGTGCCAGCAGCCCTGGGACAGGGGTTAGCACAGATACGCAGTATTTT
TRBV4-3	TRBD2	.	TRBJ2-2	CASNKREGYTGELFF	TGCGCCAGCAATAAGCGGGAAGGGTACACCGGGGAGCTGTTTTTT
TRBV15	.	.	TRBJ2-3	CATSRDKTTSTDTQYF	TGTGCCACCAGCAGAGATAAGACAACTAGCACAGATACGCAGTATTTT
TRBV19	.	.	TRBJ2-4	CASSTGGGTRLAKNIQYF	TGTGCCAGTAGTACCGGGGGTGGTACTCGACTAGCCAAAAACATTCAGTACTTC
TRBV6-1	.	.	TRBJ2-1	CASSETKASRTGEFF	TGTGCCAGCAGTGAAACAAAGGCTAGCCGAACCGGTGAGTTCTTC